Below, 19 T cell receptor beta chains from the same sample are listed, as sequenced in a study of cytomegalovirus exposure and HLA in healthy donors. The PCR used 60 Vbeta and 13 Jbeta primers. Using immunoSEQ multiplex PCR, the repertoire was profiled, and TCRdb retains in-frame clones only, with some absent. The sample holds 95,000 to 150,000 clones, 73% seen once. Sequenced sample: PBMCs. All receptors come from a woman between 40 and 55 years old in good health and CMV-seronegative.

The chain is built from TRBV7-9 and TRBJ2-4, with TRBD1 identical over 9 bases. The V gene's germline CDR1 is SEHNR and CDR2 FQNEAQ (reference sequence). This CDR3 is built from 13 residues. The V segment lost 5 bases and the J segment 5 bases; nucleotides outside the gene matches: 1. Here the CDR3 DNA reads TGTGCCAGCAGCCGGACAGGGGAAAACATTCAGTACTTC. As protein: CASSRTGENIQYF.

This chain links TRBV11-2 with TRBJ2-5; D is possibly TRBD1 (5 bases). Deletions cut 1 base from V and 4 bases from J, with 13 bases between. The CDR3 spans 15 residues. The germline CDR1 and CDR2 sequences are SGHAT and FQNNGV. The CDR3 spells CASSLVPGQIETQYF. Here the CDR3 DNA reads TGTGCCAGCAGCTTAGTGCCAGGGCAAATAGAGACCCAGTACTTC.

The CDR3: CASSRGQRNTGELFF. CDR3 in DNA: TGTGCCAGCAGCAGGGGACAGAGGAACACCGGGGAGCTGTTTTTT. The genes are TRBV9 and TRBJ2-2; 7 bases fit TRBD1. Trimming cost V 4 bases and J 1 base; bases outside gene matches: 4. CDR1 and CDR2 from the germline V gene are SGDLS and YYNGEE. CDR3 length equals 15 residues.

This clone was detected a few times. The rearrangement links TRBV19 to TRBJ1-5; D gene unclear. Trimming removed 3 bases at V and 0 bases at J, with 12 bases between. The CDR3 sequence is 16 residues long. Germline CDR1 and CDR2: LNHDA and SQIVND (reference sequence). The CDR3 loop reads CASSMWEGFSNQPQHF. The CDR3 region has the DNA TGTGCCAGTAGTATGTGGGAGGGATTTAGCAATCAGCCCCAGCATTTT.

This sequence joins TRBV2 and TRBJ1-5, with no clear D. Germline assignment: CDR1 SNHLY and CDR2 FYNNEI. There are 13 residues in the CDR3. V was cut by 7 bases and J by 8 bases, with 15 bases left in between. As DNA, the CDR3 is TGTGCCAGCAATTGGCAGGAGGAGGAGCCCCAGCATTTT. It encodes CASNWQEEEPQHF.

This clone appeared a few times. J is TRBJ1-1 and V is TRBV19, with TRBD1 as a possible D gene (5 bases). This CDR3 contains 15 residues. Germline CDR1 LNHDA, CDR2 SQIVND (reference sequence). V lost 5 bases, J lost 0 bases, and 13 bases lay in between. The CDR3 nucleotides are TGTGCCAGTAGTCCGCCCGGGACTCTGAACACTGAAGCTTTCTTT. This gives the protein CASSPPGTLNTEAFF.

The V gene is TRBV19, the J gene TRBJ2-2, with a tentative D call TRBD1 (6 bases). With 5 bases removed from V and 2 bases from J, the gap between germline ends came to 12 bases. In germline, CDR1 is LNHDA, CDR2 SQIVND (reference sequence). The CDR3 is made up of 15 amino acids. The CDR3 bases are TGTGCCAGTAGTGAATGGACAGATAACACCGGGGAGCTGTTTTTT. Its translation: CASSEWTDNTGELFF. The entire variable domain, with the rest obtained from reference TRBV19 and TRBJ2-2, is as follows: DGGITQSPKYLFRKEGQNVTLSCEQNLNHDAMYWYRQDPGQGLRLIYYSQIVNDFQKGDIAEGYSVSREKKESFPLTVTSAQKNPTAFYLCASSEWTDNTGELFFGEGSRLTVL.

The V call is TRBV5-4, the J call TRBJ2-3; 8 nucleotides match TRBD2. The CDR3 contains 16 residues. V was pared by 1 base and J by 2 bases, with 6 bases of the junction left unmatched. The V gene's germline CDR1 is SGHNT and CDR2 YYREEE (reference sequence). The CDR3 DNA reads as TGTGCCAGCAGCTTGTTTAGCGGGAAGTCCACAGATACGCAGTATTTT. This codes for CASSLFSGKSTDTQYF.

The rearrangement links TRBV5-6 to TRBJ1-4; D is possibly TRBD1 (6 bases). V was cut by 1 base and J by 7 bases, with 11 bases left in between. This CDR3 has 14 amino acids. Germline lookup yields CDR1 SGHDT and CDR2 YYEEEE. The CDR3 loop reads CASSLKGGGEKLFF. DNA for the CDR3: TGTGCCAGCAGCTTGAAGGGGGGGGGTGAAAAACTGTTTTTT.

V usage is TRBV11-1 and J usage is TRBJ1-1, with 8 bases matching TRBD1. The CDR3 spans 15 residues. Germline CDR1 and CDR2: SGHAT and FQDESV (reference sequence). The V and J ends lost 2 bases and 1 base, in that order; junction bases with no gene match: 3. CDR3 protein: CASSLSTGANTEAFF. CDR3 sequence (DNA): TGTGCCAGCAGCTTATCGACAGGGGCGAACACTGAAGCTTTCTTT.

CDR3 sequence (DNA): TGTGCCAGCAGCTTAGAGCGGACAGGGAGAAATTCACCCCTCCACTTT. The encoded protein is CASSLERTGRNSPLHF. The rearrangement uses TRBV11-1 and TRBJ1-6; 8 bases agree with TRBD1. Trimming cost V 1 base and J 7 bases; bases outside gene matches: 6. The germline CDR1 and CDR2 sequences are SGHAT and FQDESV (reference sequence). The CDR3 sequence is 16 residues long.

This clone occurred a few times. V and J are TRBV11-2 and TRBJ2-3; TRBD2 is a possible D gene (6 bases). This CDR3 has 15 residues. With 6 bases removed from V and 0 bases from J, the gap between germline ends came to 13 bases. CDR1 and CDR2 from the germline V gene are SGHAT and FQNNGV. Written as DNA, the CDR3 is TGTGCCAGCAGTCGGGACTTTTCTAGCACAGATACGCAGTATTTT. Amino acids: CASSRDFSSTDTQYF.

This chain uses TRBV6-5 with TRBJ1-5; 8 positions agree with TRBD1. The CDR3 is 15 amino acids. Germline values: CDR1 MNHEY, CDR2 SVGAGI. J was trimmed by 3 bases and V by 6 bases; bases with no gene match: 7. CDR3 DNA: TGTGCCAGCAGCCCTATGACAGGGGCCAATCAGCCCCAGCATTTT. Translated: CASSPMTGANQPQHF.

The V gene is TRBV21-1, the J gene TRBJ2-1; the table's TRBD1 call for D was not verified on the DNA. TRBV21-1 is described as a pseudogene. This CDR3 has 17 residues. The chain's CDR3 is CASSKRGRDRAGNEQFF. Written as DNA, the CDR3 is TGTGCCAGCAGCAAAAGGGGCCGGGACAGGGCAGGCAATGAGCAGTTCTTC.

The chain is built from TRBV5-6 and TRBJ2-3; tentative D call: TRBD2 (5 bases). The V and J ends lost 1 base and 0 bases respectively, with 9 bases between them. Germline V gives CDR1 SGHDT, CDR2 YYEEEE. The CDR3 consists of 15 residues. The CDR3 coding sequence is TGTGCCAGCAGCTTGTATAGCGAAAGCACAGATACGCAGTATTTT. As protein: CASSLYSESTDTQYF.

This sequence joins TRBV30 and TRBJ1-3, with D unclear. The CDR3 covers 13 residues. Germline assignment: CDR1 GTSNPN and CDR2 SVGIG (reference sequence). The ends were cut back, 2 bases at V and 4 bases at J, with 9 bases in the middle. CDR3 amino acids: CAWSYSQGNTIYF. For the CDR3, the DNA is TGTGCCTGGAGTTACTCACAGGGAAACACCATATATTTT.

The gene calls are TRBV9 and TRBJ1-2; weak D call: TRBD1 (5 bases). The V and J ends lost 4 bases and 6 bases respectively, with 10 bases between them. The CDR3 length is 12 residues. Germline assignment: CDR1 SGDLS and CDR2 YYNGEE. In nucleotides, the CDR3 is TGTGCCAGCAGCTCGGGGGGAAATGGCTACACCTTC. Protein sequence: CASSSGGNGYTF.

This clone has more than one count but fewer than ten. The genes are TRBV6-4 and TRBJ2-1; 9 bases agree with TRBD2. The CDR3 length is 16 residues. The ends lost 0 bases at V and 4 bases at J; junction bases unmatched: 4. Per germline, CDR1 MRHNA and CDR2 SNTAGT. CDR3 protein: CASSDSGGGGYNEQFF. The DNA of the CDR3 is TGTGCCAGCAGTGACTCGGGCGGGGGGGGATACAATGAGCAGTTCTTC.

The J gene is TRBJ2-2, the V gene TRBV5-1, with 7 bases matching TRBD1. Germline values: CDR1 SGHRS, CDR2 YFSETQ. The CDR3 covers 14 residues. V lost 6 bases to trimming and J lost 1 base; unmatched junction nucleotides: 3. The CDR3 is CASTDRENTGELFF. The CDR3 DNA reads as TGCGCCAGCACCGACAGGGAGAACACCGGGGAGCTGTTTTTT. The full variable domain, its missing parts supplied by reference TRBV5-1 and TRBJ2-2, is KAGVTQTPRYLIKTRGQQVTLSCSPISGHRSVSWYQQTPGQGLQFLFEYFSETQRNKGNFPGRFSGRQFSNSRSEMNVSTLELGDSALYLCASTDRENTGELFFGEGSRLTVL.